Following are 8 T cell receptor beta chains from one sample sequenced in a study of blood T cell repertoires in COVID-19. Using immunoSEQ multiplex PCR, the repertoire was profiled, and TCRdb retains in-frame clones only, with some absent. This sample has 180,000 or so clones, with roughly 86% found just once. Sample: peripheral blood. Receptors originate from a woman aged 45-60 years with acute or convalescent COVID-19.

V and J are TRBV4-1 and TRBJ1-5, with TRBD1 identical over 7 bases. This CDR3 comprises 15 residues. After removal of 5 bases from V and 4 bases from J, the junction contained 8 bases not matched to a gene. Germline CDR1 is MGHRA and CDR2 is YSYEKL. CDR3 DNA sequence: TGCGCCAGCAGCGAGACAGGGTTTCGAAATCAGCCCCAGCATTTT. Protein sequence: CASSETGFRNQPQHF.

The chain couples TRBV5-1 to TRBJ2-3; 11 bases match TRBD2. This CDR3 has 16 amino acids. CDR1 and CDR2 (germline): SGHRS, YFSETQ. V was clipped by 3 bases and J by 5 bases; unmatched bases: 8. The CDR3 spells CASSYGNSGGEDTQYF. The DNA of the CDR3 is TGCGCCAGCAGCTACGGTAATAGCGGGGGGGAAGATACGCAGTATTTT. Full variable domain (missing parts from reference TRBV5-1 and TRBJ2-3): KAGVTQTPRYLIKTRGQQVTLSCSPISGHRSVSWYQQTPGQGLQFLFEYFSETQRNKGNFPGRFSGRQFSNSRSEMNVSTLELGDSALYLCASSYGNSGGEDTQYFGPGTRLTVL.

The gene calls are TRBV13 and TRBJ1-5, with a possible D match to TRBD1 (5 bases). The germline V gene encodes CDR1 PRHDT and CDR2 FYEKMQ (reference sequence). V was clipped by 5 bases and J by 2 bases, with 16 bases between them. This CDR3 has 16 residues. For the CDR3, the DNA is TGTGCCAGCAGCCTAAGGTTAGGGGAGGGCAATCAGCCCCAGCATTTT. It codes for CASSLRLGEGNQPQHF.

DNA of the CDR3: TGTGCCAGTAGTATAGCAGGGAATCAGCCCCAGCATTTT. This encodes CASSIAGNQPQHF. The chain is built from TRBV19 and TRBJ1-5; possibly TRBD1 for D (5 bases). CDR1 and CDR2 from the germline V gene are LNHDA and SQIVND (reference sequence). The CDR3 spans 13 residues. Trimming left V 1 base short and J 4 bases short, with 5 bases between. Drawing the rest from reference TRBV19 and TRBJ1-5, the complete variable domain is DGGITQSPKYLFRKEGQNVTLSCEQNLNHDAMYWYRQDPGQGLRLIYYSQIVNDFQKGDIAEGYSVSREKKESFPLTVTSAQKNPTAFYLCASSIAGNQPQHFGDGTRLSIL.

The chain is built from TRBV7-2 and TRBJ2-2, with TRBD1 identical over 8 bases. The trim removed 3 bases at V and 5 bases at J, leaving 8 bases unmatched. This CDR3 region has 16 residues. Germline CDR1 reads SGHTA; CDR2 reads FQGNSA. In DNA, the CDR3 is TGTGCCAGCAGCTTGAGCCCGGACAGGGTAACCGGGGAGCTGTTTTTT. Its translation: CASSLSPDRVTGELFF.

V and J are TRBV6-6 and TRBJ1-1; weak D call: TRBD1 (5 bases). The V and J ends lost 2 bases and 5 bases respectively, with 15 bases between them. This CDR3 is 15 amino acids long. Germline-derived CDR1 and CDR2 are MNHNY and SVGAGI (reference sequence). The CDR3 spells CASSYPGGEGTEAFF. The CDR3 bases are TGTGCCAGCAGTTACCCAGGAGGGGAGGGGACTGAAGCTTTCTTT.

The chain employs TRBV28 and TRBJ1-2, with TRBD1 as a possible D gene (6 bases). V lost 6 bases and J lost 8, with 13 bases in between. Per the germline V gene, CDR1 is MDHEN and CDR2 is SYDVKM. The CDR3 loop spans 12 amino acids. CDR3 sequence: CASSGRGYGYTF. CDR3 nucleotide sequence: TGTGCCAGCAGCGGCAGGGGCTACGGCTACACCTTC.

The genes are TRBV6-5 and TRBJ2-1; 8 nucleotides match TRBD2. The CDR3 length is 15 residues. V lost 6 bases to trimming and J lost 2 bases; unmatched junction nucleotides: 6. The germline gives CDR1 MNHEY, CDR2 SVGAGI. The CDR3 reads CASSKTSATYNEQFF. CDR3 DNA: TGTGCCAGCAGCAAGACTAGCGCAACCTACAATGAGCAGTTCTTC.